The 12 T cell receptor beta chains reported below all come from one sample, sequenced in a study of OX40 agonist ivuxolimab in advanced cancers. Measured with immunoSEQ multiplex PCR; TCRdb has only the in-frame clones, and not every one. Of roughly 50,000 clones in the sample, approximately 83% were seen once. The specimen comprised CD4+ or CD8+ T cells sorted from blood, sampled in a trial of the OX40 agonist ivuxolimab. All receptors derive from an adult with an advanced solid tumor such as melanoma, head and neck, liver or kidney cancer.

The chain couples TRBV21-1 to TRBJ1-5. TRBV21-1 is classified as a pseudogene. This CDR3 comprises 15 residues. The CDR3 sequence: CASSNRPPRGQPQHF. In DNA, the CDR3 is TGTGCCAGCAGCAATCGTCCCCCCCGGGGACAGCCCCAGCATTTT.

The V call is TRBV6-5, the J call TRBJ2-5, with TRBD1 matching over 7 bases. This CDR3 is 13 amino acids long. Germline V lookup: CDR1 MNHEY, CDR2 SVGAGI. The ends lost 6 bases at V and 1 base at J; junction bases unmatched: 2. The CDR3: CASRRQGQETQYF. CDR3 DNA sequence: TGTGCCAGCAGGAGACAGGGCCAAGAGACCCAGTACTTC.

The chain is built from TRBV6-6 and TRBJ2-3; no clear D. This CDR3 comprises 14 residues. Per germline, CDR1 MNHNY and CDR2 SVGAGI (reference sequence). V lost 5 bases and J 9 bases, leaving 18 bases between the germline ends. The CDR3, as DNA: TGTGCCAGCAGTCAGATTTACGTAGAGGACACGCAGTATTTT. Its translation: CASSQIYVEDTQYF.

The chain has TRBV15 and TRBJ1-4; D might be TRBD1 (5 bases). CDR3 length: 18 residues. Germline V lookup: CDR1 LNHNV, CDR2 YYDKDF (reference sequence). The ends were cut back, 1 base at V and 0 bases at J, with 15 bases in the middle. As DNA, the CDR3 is TGTGCCACCAGCAGAGGTGGGGGGAAGAGTGCAACTAATGAAAAACTGTTTTTT. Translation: CATSRGGGKSATNEKLFF.

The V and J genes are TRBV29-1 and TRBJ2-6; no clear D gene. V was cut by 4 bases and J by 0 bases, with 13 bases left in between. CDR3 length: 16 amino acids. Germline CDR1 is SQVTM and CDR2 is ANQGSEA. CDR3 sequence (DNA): TGCAGCGTTGTCGTTCGTATGGTCTCTGGGGCCAACGTCCTGACTTTC. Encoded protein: CSVVVRMVSGANVLTF.

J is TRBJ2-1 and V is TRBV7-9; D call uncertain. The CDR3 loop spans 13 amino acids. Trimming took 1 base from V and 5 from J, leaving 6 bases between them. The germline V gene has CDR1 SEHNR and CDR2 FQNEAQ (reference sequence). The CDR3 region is CASSLGADNEQFF. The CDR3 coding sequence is TGTGCCAGCAGCTTAGGGGCCGACAATGAGCAGTTCTTC. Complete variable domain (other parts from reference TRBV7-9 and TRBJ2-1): DTGVSQNPRHKITKRGQNVTFRCDPISEHNRLYWYRQTLGQGPEFLTYFQNEAQLEKSRLLSDRFSAERPKGSFSTLEIQRTEQGDSAMYLCASSLGADNEQFFGPGTRLTVL.

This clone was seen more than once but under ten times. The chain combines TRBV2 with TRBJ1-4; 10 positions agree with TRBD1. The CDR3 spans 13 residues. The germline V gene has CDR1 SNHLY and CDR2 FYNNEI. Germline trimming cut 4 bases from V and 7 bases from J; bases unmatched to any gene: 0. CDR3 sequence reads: CASSGDRGEKLFF. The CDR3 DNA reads TGTGCCAGCAGTGGGGACAGGGGTGAAAAACTGTTTTTT.

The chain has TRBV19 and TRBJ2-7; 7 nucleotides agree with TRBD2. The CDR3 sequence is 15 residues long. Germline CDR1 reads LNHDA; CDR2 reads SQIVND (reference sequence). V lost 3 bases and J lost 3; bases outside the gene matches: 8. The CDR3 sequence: CASSIQSGRDYEQYF. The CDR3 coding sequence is TGTGCCAGTAGTATCCAGTCAGGGAGGGACTACGAGCAGTACTTC.

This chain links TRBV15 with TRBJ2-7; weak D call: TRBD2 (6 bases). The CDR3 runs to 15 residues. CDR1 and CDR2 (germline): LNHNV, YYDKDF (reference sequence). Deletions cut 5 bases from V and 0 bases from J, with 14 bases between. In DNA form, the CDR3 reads TGTGCCACCAGCCCCCAGCGGGTGGGCTCCTACGAGCAGTACTTC. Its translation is CATSPQRVGSYEQYF.

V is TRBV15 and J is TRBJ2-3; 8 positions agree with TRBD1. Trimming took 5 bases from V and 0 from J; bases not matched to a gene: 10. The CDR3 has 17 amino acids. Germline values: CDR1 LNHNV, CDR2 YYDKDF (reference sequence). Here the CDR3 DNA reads TGTGCCACCAGCGGTAGGACAGGGCAAACTAGCACAGATACGCAGTATTTT. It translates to CATSGRTGQTSTDTQYF. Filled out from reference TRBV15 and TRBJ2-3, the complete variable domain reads DAMVIQNPRYQVTQFGKPVTLSCSQTLNHNVMYWYQQKSSQAPKLLFHYYDKDFNNEADTPDNFQSRRPNTSFCFLDIRSPGLGDTAMYLCATSGRTGQTSTDTQYFGPGTRLTVL.

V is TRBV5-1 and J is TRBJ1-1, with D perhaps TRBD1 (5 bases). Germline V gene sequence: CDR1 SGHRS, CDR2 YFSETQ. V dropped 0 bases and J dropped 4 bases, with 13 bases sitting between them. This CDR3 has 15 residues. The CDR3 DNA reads TGCGCCAGCAGCTTGGCGGGGGGGTACTCCACTGAAGCTTTCTTT. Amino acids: CASSLAGGYSTEAFF.

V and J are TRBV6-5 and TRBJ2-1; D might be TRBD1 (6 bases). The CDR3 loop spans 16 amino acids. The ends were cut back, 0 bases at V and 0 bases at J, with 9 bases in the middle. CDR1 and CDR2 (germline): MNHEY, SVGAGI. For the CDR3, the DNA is TGTGCCAGCAGTTACTCTGGGGGCGCCTCCTACAATGAGCAGTTCTTC. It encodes CASSYSGGASYNEQFF.